The 26 T cell receptor beta chains below were found in one sample sequenced in a study of graft-versus-host responses after intestinal transplantation (dated by TCRdb to the early 2020s). These receptors' antigens are unknown. What the time point label conveys for this sample: cells obtained before transplantation from donor or recipient. Library preparation used the immunoSEQ multiplex PCR assay. TCRdb provides this immuneACCESS table in a form limited to in-frame rearrangements. Some clones are lacking; in checked studies, under half of them reflect an unresolved V gene, and why the rest are absent is not known. Within this sample are 96,000 or so clones, with 92% of them counted one time only. The ten top clones hold approximately 0.17% of the sample. The sample was unstimulated CD4+ T cells sorted from spleen or lymph node cells, taken before intestinal transplant. These TCRs come from a human donor who received an intestinal transplant.

This chain links TRBV10-3 with TRBJ2-1; 12 nucleotides agree with TRBD2. The CDR3 consists of 19 residues. The V gene end was trimmed by 4 bases and the J gene end by 1 base; junction bases not matched to a gene: 11. From germline, CDR1 is ENHRY and CDR2 SYGVKD. CDR3 amino acids: CAISAEPALAGGSYNEQFF. CDR3 coding DNA: TGTGCCATCAGTGCTGAACCAGCCCTAGCGGGAGGGTCCTACAATGAGCAGTTCTTC.

This chain uses TRBV6-1 with TRBJ2-2; D gene uncertain. The V gene's germline CDR1 is MNHNS and CDR2 SASEGT. Trimming stripped 4 bases from V and 5 bases from J, with 14 bases between. The CDR3 has 15 amino acids. In nucleotides, the CDR3 is TGTGCCAGCAGTGGCACGAGACTTGCGACCGGGGAGCTGTTTTTT. Translation: CASSGTRLATGELFF.

The chain is built from TRBV28 and TRBJ1-1; no firm D call. This CDR3 comprises 12 residues. The V end was cut by 9 bases, the J end by 6 bases, with 14 bases between. The germline V gene has CDR1 MDHEN and CDR2 SYDVKM. CDR3 in amino acids: CASRKTTPEAFF. CDR3 in DNA: TGTGCCAGTCGAAAGACAACACCTGAAGCTTTCTTT.

The J gene is TRBJ2-1, the V gene TRBV5-1; 10 nucleotides align to TRBD2. Germline assignment: CDR1 SGHRS and CDR2 YFSETQ. V dropped 3 bases and J dropped 4; count of bases not matched to a gene: 13. The CDR3 loop spans 18 amino acids. The CDR3 DNA is TGCGCCAGCAGCTCTGGTCTCACTAGCGGGATGGGATACAATGAGCAGTTCTTC. Translation: CASSSGLTSGMGYNEQFF.

The chain employs TRBV5-1 and TRBJ2-7; 12 nucleotides agree with TRBD1. The CDR3 is made up of 14 amino acids. Germline lookup yields CDR1 SGHRS and CDR2 YFSETQ. V lost 4 bases to trimming and J lost 5 bases; unmatched junction nucleotides: 4. The CDR3 sequence: CASSIGTGGDEQYF. The CDR3 DNA is TGCGCCAGCAGCATAGGGACAGGGGGCGACGAGCAGTACTTC.

This sequence joins TRBV30 and TRBJ1-2; D not certain. Per the germline V gene, CDR1 is GTSNPN and CDR2 is SVGIG (reference sequence). Trimming left V 1 base short and J 4 bases short, with 7 bases between. There are 12 residues in the CDR3. The CDR3 loop is CAWSDSGYGYTF. CDR3 DNA: TGTGCCTGGAGTGACAGTGGCTATGGCTACACCTTC.

The genes are TRBV6-6 and TRBJ2-7, with a weak D call TRBD2 (6 bases). The length of the CDR3 is 16 residues. Looked up from germline, CDR1 is MNHNY and CDR2 is SVGAGI (reference sequence). The ends were cut back, 2 bases at V and 4 bases at J, with 18 bases in the middle. The CDR3 region has the DNA TGTGCCAGCAGTTACGGTGCCGCGGCGGGAAAGTACGAGCAGTACTTC. Translation gives CASSYGAAAGKYEQYF.

The DNA for the CDR3 is TGCGCCAGCAGCCAAGCCACGAGACAGTCACGGTCCTATGGCTACACCTTC. Its protein product is CASSQATRQSRSYGYTF. V gene TRBV4-1 combines with J gene TRBJ1-2; a weak D match, TRBD1 (5 bases). The CDR3 runs to 17 residues. Trimming pared 1 base from V and 4 bases from J, leaving 19 bases between. Germline assignment: CDR1 MGHRA and CDR2 YSYEKL.

The genes are TRBV6-1 and TRBJ1-1; perhaps TRBD1 as D (5 bases). Germline CDR1 and CDR2: MNHNS and SASEGT. V was cut by 2 bases and J by 1 base, with 5 bases left in between. The CDR3 runs 13 residues. CDR3 in amino acids: CASSERGNTEAFF. CDR3 in DNA: TGTGCCAGCAGTGAAAGGGGGAACACTGAAGCTTTCTTT.

The chain carries TRBV27 and TRBJ1-1; D is perhaps TRBD1 (5 bases). This CDR3 has 15 amino acids. V dropped 1 base and J dropped 0 bases, with 9 bases sitting between them. CDR1 MNHEY and CDR2 SMNVEV come from the germline V gene (reference sequence). The DNA of the CDR3 is TGTGCCAGCAGTTTATTTCGGGGGATGAACACTGAAGCTTTCTTT. Its protein product is CASSLFRGMNTEAFF.

The chain links TRBV7-2 to TRBJ1-6; possibly TRBD1 for D (5 bases). Germline V gene lookup returns CDR1 SGHTA and CDR2 FQGNSA. The CDR3 consists of 15 residues. Between the trimmed V and J ends, which lost 3 bases and 5 bases, there was a span of 11 bases. The CDR3, as DNA: TGTGCCAGCAGCTTTACGGGACTCGATAATTCACCCCTCCACTTT. This encodes CASSFTGLDNSPLHF.

This clone was counted a single time. This chain connects TRBV9 to TRBJ1-2; 7 bases match TRBD1. This CDR3 comprises 19 residues. V dropped 0 bases and J dropped 8; count of bases not matched to a gene: 22. Germline V lookup: CDR1 SGDLS, CDR2 YYNGEE. This CDR3 reads CASSVAPDRDSGFVGGYTF. In DNA form, the CDR3 reads TGTGCCAGCAGCGTAGCCCCGGACCGGGACAGCGGATTTGTAGGCGGCTACACCTTC.

The chain employs TRBV30 and TRBJ2-5; weak D call: TRBD2 (6 bases). The V end lost 4 bases, the J end lost 7 bases, and 16 bases lay between the germline ends. Germline V gene sequence: CDR1 GTSNPN, CDR2 SVGIG (reference sequence). The CDR3 has 13 residues. In DNA, the CDR3 is TGTGCCTGGATTGCGGGGAGGTTTGGGACCCAGTACTTC. As protein: CAWIAGRFGTQYF.

Here the CDR3 reads CASSLAYRGTYNEQFF. The DNA of the CDR3 is TGTGCCAGCAGCTTAGCCTACAGGGGGACCTACAATGAGCAGTTCTTC. The chain employs TRBV7-2 and TRBJ2-1; TRBD1 agrees at 8 bases. CDR1 SGHTA and CDR2 FQGNSA come from the germline V gene. J lost 2 bases, V lost 0 bases, and 3 bases had no gene match. This CDR3 has 16 amino acids.

This clone showed up just once. V and J are TRBV4-2 and TRBJ1-5, with D tentatively TRBD1 (5 bases). The CDR3 has 15 amino acids. The V gene lost 1 base and the J gene lost 4 bases, with 11 bases spanning the gap. Germline lookup yields CDR1 LGHNA and CDR2 YNFKEQ. The CDR3 sequence: CASSQARHRNQPQHF. CDR3 nucleotide sequence: TGTGCCAGCAGCCAAGCCCGTCACAGGAATCAGCCCCAGCATTTT.

The rearrangement links TRBV28 to TRBJ1-2; D remains unclear. V lost 8 bases, J lost 4 bases, and 14 bases lay in between. This CDR3 has 13 residues. CDR1 is MDHEN, CDR2 SYDVKM, per germline. This chain's CDR3 is CASGGHTSYGYTF. The CDR3 DNA follows: TGTGCCAGCGGCGGGCACACCTCCTATGGCTACACCTTC.

The V call is TRBV28, the J call TRBJ2-1; 12 nucleotides agree with TRBD2. This CDR3 region has 17 residues. The germline gives CDR1 MDHEN, CDR2 SYDVKM. The V gene end was trimmed by 5 bases and the J gene end by 4 bases; junction bases not matched to a gene: 9. In nucleotides, the CDR3 is TGTGCCAGCAGTCAGATCGTCGGGACTAGCGGGTACAATGAGCAGTTCTTC. As protein: CASSQIVGTSGYNEQFF. Full variable domain (outside the CDR3, taken from reference TRBV28 and TRBJ2-1): DVKVTQSSRYLVKRTGEKVFLECVQDMDHENMFWYRQDPGLGLRLIYFSYDVKMKEKGDIPEGYSVSREKKERFSLILESASTNQTSMYLCASSQIVGTSGYNEQFFGPGTRLTVL.

The chain combines TRBV30 with TRBJ1-1; TRBD1 might be the D (6 bases). The V end lost 8 bases, the J end lost 0 bases, and 19 bases lay between the germline ends. CDR1 GTSNPN and CDR2 SVGIG come from the germline V gene (reference sequence). The CDR3 has 15 residues. The CDR3 reads CALLPLQGMNTEAFF. CDR3 sequence (DNA): TGTGCCCTCCTCCCCCTACAGGGTATGAACACTGAAGCTTTCTTT.

This chain uses TRBV30 with TRBJ1-6, with TRBD1 as a possible D gene (5 bases). This CDR3 is 18 amino acids long. V was pared by 0 bases and J by 4 bases, with 19 bases between. CDR1 and CDR2 from the germline V gene are GTSNPN and SVGIG (reference sequence). CDR3 nucleotide sequence: TGTGCCTGGAGTGTTGTCAGGACATCGTCCGTGTATAATTCACCCCTCCACTTT. Protein sequence: CAWSVVRTSSVYNSPLHF.

The chain is built from TRBV6-6 and TRBJ1-1; D is perhaps TRBD1 (5 bases). CDR3 length: 14 residues. Trimming pared 7 bases from V and 2 bases from J, leaving 14 bases between. CDR1 and CDR2 from the germline V gene are MNHNY and SVGAGI (reference sequence). This chain's CDR3 is CASTRAPSNTEAFF. The CDR3 DNA is TGTGCCAGCACCAGGGCTCCTTCAAACACTGAAGCTTTCTTT.

The chain recombines TRBV5-1 with TRBJ2-5, with a weak D call TRBD1 (6 bases). Per the germline V gene, CDR1 is SGHRS and CDR2 is YFSETQ. The V end was cut by 1 base, the J end by 5 bases, with 15 bases between. The CDR3 covers 15 residues. The CDR3 here is CASSLSSGVLETQYF. CDR3 coding DNA: TGCGCCAGCAGCTTGTCGTCAGGGGTCCTGGAGACCCAGTACTTC.

J is TRBJ2-3 and V is TRBV15, with D perhaps matching TRBD2 (5 bases). The CDR3 is made up of 17 amino acids. Between the trimmed V and J ends, which lost 2 bases and 0 bases, there was a span of 15 bases. CDR1 is LNHNV, CDR2 YYDKDF, per germline (reference sequence). The CDR3: CATSRRRAGTSTDTQYF. CDR3 sequence (DNA): TGTGCCACCAGCAGAAGACGGGCGGGTACTAGCACAGATACGCAGTATTTT.

The rearrangement uses TRBV5-1 and TRBJ1-3, with D unresolved. CDR1 and CDR2 (germline): SGHRS, YFSETQ. Trimming pared 0 bases from V and 4 bases from J, leaving 8 bases between. This CDR3 is 14 amino acids long. This CDR3 reads CASSLGAGGNTIYF. Written as DNA, the CDR3 is TGCGCCAGCAGCTTGGGGGCCGGCGGAAACACCATATATTTT.

V and J are TRBV7-2 and TRBJ1-4; 7 nucleotides agree with TRBD1. J lost 3 bases, V lost 5 bases, and 3 bases had no gene match. Germline CDR1 SGHTA, CDR2 FQGNSA. The CDR3 consists of 14 residues. CDR3 nucleotides: TGTGCCAGCAGCCCAGGGACAGCTAATGAAAAACTGTTTTTT. Translating it yields CASSPGTANEKLFF.

The V gene is TRBV5-1, the J gene TRBJ2-3; 8 bases are shared with TRBD2. The trim removed 3 bases at V and 4 bases at J, leaving 4 bases unmatched. This CDR3 region has 14 residues. From germline, CDR1 is SGHRS and CDR2 YFSETQ. CDR3 protein: CASSSGGAPDTQYF. The DNA of the CDR3 is TGCGCCAGCAGCTCCGGGGGGGCCCCAGATACGCAGTATTTT.

CDR3 DNA: TGCAGCGTCGCTACTGGAAACACCATATATTTT. Translation gives CSVATGNTIYF. V gene TRBV29-1 combines with J gene TRBJ1-3; unclear D gene. The germline V gene has CDR1 SQVTM and CDR2 ANQGSEA. The CDR3 spans 11 residues. V was clipped by 6 bases and J by 2 bases, with 5 bases between them. The whole variable domain, remainder taken from reference TRBV29-1 and TRBJ1-3, is SAVISQKPSRDICQRGTSLTIQCQVDSQVTMMFWYRQQPGQSLTLIATANQGSEATYESGFVIDKFPISRPNLTFSTLTVSNMSPEDSSIYLCSVATGNTIYFGEGSWLTVV.